The clone carrying this T cell receptor (beta chain) occurred once. This sample was included in a study of blood T cell repertoires in COVID-19. From germline, CDR1 is SGHDN and CDR2 FVKESK. This CDR3 has 13 amino acids. Trimming shortened V by 1 base and J by 3 bases, and 7 bases separated the two germline ends. Only in-frame clones appear in the TCRdb table, and some are missing; sequencing was by immunoSEQ multiplex PCR. The top ten clones hold approximately 48% of a sample with 25,000 to 35,000 clones, roughly 89% of them seen once. Material: peripheral blood. The V call is TRBV14, the J call TRBJ2-7, with D unresolved. This clonotype was sampled from a human donor with acute or convalescent COVID-19. The donor label of this sample is uncertain. CDR3 loop: CASSQARIYEQYF. The CDR3 DNA follows: TGTGCCAGCAGCCAAGCTAGGATCTACGAGCAGTACTTC. The variable domain in full, completed from reference TRBV14 and TRBJ2-7, reads EAGVTQFPSHSVIEKGQTVTLRCDPISGHDNLYWYRRVMGKEIKFLLHFVKESKQDESGMPNNRFLAERTGGTYSTLKVQPAELEDSGVYFCASSQARIYEQYFGPGTRLTVT.